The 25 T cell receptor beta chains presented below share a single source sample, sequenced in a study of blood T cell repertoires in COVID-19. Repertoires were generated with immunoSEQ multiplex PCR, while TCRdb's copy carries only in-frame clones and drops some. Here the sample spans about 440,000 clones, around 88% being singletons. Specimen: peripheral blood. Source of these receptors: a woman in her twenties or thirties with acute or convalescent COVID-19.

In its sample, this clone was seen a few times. The CDR3 reads CASRQRVGSPLHF. The CDR3 bases are TGTGCCAGCCGACAGCGGGTGGGTTCACCCCTCCACTTT. The V gene is TRBV3-1 (or the pseudogene TRBV3-2), the J gene TRBJ1-6, with TRBD1 as a possible D gene (5 bases). V was shortened by 8 bases and J by 9 bases, with 14 bases between the two germline ends. CDR1 is LGHDT and CDR2 is YNNKEL in the germline V gene (reference sequence). This CDR3 has 13 residues.

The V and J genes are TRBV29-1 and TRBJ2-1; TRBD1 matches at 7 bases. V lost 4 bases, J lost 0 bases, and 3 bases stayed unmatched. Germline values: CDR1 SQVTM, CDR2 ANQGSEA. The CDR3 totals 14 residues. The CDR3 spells CSVVRQGSYNEQFF. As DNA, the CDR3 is TGCAGCGTTGTGAGACAGGGCTCCTACAATGAGCAGTTCTTC.

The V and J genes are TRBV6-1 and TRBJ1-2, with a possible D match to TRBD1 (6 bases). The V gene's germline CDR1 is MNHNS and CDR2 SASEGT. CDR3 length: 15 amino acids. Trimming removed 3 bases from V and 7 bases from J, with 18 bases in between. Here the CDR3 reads CASSDVAGGARGYTF. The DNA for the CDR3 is TGTGCCAGCAGTGATGTCGCGGGGGGGGCTCGTGGCTACACCTTC.

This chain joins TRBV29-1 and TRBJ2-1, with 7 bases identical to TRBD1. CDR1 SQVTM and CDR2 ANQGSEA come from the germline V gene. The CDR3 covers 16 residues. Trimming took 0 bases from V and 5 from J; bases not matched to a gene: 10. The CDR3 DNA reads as TGCAGCGTTGAAGAGCGTGGGACAGACCTCCACAATGAGCAGTTCTTC. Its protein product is CSVEERGTDLHNEQFF.

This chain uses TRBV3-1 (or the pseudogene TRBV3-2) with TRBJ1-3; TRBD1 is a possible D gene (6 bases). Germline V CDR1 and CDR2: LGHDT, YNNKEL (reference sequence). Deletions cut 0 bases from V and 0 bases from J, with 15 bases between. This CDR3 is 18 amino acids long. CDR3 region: CASSQEFSRGLSGNTIYF. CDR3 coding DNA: TGTGCCAGCAGCCAAGAATTTTCCAGGGGTCTCTCTGGAAACACCATATATTTT.

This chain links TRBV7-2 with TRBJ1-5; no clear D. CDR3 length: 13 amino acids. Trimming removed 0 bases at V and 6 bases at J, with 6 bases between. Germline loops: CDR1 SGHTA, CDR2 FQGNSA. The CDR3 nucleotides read TGTGCCAGCAGCTTAGCCCTGAGTCAGCCCCAGCATTTT. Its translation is CASSLALSQPQHF.

The CDR3 here is CASSQAWRGGQNGELFF. The CDR3 DNA reads TGTGCCAGCAGCCAGGCGTGGCGGGGGGGCCAGAACGGGGAGCTGTTTTTT. The chain carries TRBV5-4 and TRBJ2-2, with 9 bases lining up with TRBD2. Germline CDR1 SGHNT, CDR2 YYREEE (reference sequence). V shed 4 bases, J shed 7 bases, and the junction held 14 bases outside the gene matches. The length of the CDR3 is 17 residues. The whole variable domain, filled in from reference TRBV5-4 and TRBJ2-2, reads ETGVTQSPTHLIKTRGQQVTLRCSSQSGHNTVSWYQQALGQGPQFIFQYYREEENGRGNFPPRFSGLQFPNYSSELNVNALELDDSALYLCASSQAWRGGQNGELFFGEGSRLTVL.

CDR3 amino acids: CASSLGGALEEQYF. The DNA for the CDR3 is TGTGCCAGCAGCTTAGGCGGCGCTTTAGAGGAGCAGTACTTC. This sequence joins TRBV7-9 and TRBJ2-7; D unclear. The CDR3 spans 14 residues. The V end lost 1 base, the J end lost 7 bases, and 14 bases lay between the germline ends. Germline CDR1 SEHNR, CDR2 FQNEAQ (reference sequence).

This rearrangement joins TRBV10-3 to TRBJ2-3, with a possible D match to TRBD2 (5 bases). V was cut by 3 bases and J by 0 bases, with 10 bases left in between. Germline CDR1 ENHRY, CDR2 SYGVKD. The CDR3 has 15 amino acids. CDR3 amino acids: CAISDTRASTDTQYF. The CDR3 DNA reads TGTGCCATCAGTGACACTAGGGCTAGCACAGATACGCAGTATTTT.

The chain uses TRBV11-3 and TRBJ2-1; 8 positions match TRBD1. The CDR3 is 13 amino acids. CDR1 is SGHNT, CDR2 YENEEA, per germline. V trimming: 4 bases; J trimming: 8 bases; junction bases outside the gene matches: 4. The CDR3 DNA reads TGTGCCAGCAGCTCTCCACAGGGGGATGAGCAGTTCTTC. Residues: CASSSPQGDEQFF. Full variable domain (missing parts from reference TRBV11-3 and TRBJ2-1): EAGVVQSPRYKIIEKKQPVAFWCNPISGHNTLYWYLQNLGQGPELLIRYENEEAVDDSQLPKDRFSAERLKGVDSTLKIQPAELGDSAVYLCASSSPQGDEQFFGPGTRLTVL.

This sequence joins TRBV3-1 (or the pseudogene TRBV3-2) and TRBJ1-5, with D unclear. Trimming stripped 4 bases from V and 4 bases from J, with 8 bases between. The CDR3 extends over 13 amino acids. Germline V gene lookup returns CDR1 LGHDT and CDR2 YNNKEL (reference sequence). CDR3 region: CASSLTGNQPQHF. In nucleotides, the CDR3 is TGTGCCAGCAGCCTAACGGGGAATCAGCCCCAGCATTTT.

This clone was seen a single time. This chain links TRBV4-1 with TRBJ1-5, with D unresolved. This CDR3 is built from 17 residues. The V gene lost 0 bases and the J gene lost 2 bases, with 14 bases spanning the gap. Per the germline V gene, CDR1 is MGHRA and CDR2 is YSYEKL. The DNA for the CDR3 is TGCGCCAGCAGCCAAGACAGGCTTATTAGTGGCAATCAGCCCCAGCATTTT. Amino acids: CASSQDRLISGNQPQHF.

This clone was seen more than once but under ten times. CDR3 in DNA: TGTGCCAGCAGTTTATCGCCTCCAGACAGAACTATGGTGCCCCAGCATTTT. Amino acid sequence: CASSLSPPDRTMVPQHF. The chain recombines TRBV27 with TRBJ1-5; tentatively, D is TRBD1 (5 bases). The CDR3 consists of 17 residues. Germline lookup yields CDR1 MNHEY and CDR2 SMNVEV (reference sequence). V lost 0 bases and J 9 bases, leaving 21 bases between the germline ends.

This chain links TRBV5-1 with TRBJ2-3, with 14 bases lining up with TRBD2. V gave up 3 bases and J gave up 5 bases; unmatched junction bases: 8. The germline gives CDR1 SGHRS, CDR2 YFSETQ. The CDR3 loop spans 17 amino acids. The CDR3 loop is CASSSRLAGGPEDTQYF. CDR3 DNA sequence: TGCGCCAGCAGCTCAAGACTAGCGGGGGGGCCGGAAGATACGCAGTATTTT.

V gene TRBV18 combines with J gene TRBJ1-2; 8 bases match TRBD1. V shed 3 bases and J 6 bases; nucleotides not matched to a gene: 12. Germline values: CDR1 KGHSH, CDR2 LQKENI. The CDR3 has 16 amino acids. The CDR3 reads CASSPDRGPALDGYTF. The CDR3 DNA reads TGTGCCAGCTCACCCGACAGGGGTCCCGCGTTGGATGGCTACACCTTC.

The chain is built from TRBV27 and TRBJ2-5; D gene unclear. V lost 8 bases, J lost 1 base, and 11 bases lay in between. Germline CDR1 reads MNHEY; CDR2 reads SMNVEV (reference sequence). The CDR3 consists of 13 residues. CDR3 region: CASGLGPQETQYF. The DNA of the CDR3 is TGTGCCAGCGGCCTAGGTCCCCAAGAGACCCAGTACTTC.

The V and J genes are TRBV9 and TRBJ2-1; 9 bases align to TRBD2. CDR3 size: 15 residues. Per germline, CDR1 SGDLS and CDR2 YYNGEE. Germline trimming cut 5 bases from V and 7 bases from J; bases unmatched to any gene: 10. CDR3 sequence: CASSQWASGANEQFF. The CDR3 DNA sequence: TGTGCCAGCAGTCAGTGGGCTAGCGGGGCGAATGAGCAGTTCTTC.

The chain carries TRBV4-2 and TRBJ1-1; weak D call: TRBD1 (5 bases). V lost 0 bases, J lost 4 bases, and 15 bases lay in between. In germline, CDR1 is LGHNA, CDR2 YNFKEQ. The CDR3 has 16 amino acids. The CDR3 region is CASSQDRQGRGTEAFF. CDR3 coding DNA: TGTGCCAGCAGCCAAGATCGCCAGGGCCGAGGCACTGAAGCTTTCTTT.

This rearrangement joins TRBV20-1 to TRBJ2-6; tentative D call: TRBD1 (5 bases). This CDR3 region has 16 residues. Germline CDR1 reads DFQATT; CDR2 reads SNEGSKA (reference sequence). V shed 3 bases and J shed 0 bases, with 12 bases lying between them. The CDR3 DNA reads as TGCAGTGCTAGTCAGGGCCAAAACTCTGGGGCCAACGTCCTGACTTTC. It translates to CSASQGQNSGANVLTF.

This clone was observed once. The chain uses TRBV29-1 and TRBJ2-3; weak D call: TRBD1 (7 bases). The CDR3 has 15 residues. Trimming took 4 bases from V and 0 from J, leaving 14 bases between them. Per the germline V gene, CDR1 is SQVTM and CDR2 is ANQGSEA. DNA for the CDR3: TGCAGCGTTGGGGGGGACAGTCGCAGCACAGATACGCAGTATTTT. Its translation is CSVGGDSRSTDTQYF.

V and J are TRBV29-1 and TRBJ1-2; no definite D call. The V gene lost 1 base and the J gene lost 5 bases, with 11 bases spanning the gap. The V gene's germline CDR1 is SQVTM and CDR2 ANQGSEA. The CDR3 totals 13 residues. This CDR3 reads CSVEGGVGYGYTF. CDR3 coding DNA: TGCAGCGTTGAAGGGGGAGTAGGGTATGGCTACACCTTC.

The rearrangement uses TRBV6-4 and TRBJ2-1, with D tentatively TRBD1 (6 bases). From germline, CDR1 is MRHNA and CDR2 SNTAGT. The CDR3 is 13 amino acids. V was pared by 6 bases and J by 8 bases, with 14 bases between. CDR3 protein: CASSSGQSHEQFF. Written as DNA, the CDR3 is TGTGCCAGCAGCTCAGGACAGTCCCATGAGCAGTTCTTC.

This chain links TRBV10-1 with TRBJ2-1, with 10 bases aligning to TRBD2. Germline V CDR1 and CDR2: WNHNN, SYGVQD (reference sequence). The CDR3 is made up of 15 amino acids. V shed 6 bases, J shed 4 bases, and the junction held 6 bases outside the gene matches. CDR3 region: CASSESGGEYNEQFF. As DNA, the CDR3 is TGCGCCAGCAGCGAAAGCGGGGGGGAATACAATGAGCAGTTCTTC.

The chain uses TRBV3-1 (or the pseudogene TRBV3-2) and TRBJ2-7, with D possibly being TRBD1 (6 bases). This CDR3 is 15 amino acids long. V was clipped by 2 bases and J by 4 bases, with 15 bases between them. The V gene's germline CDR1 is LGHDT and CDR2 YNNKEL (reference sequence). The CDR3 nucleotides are TGTGCCAGCAGCCAATATTCCGGGACAAAATACGAGCAGTACTTC. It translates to CASSQYSGTKYEQYF.

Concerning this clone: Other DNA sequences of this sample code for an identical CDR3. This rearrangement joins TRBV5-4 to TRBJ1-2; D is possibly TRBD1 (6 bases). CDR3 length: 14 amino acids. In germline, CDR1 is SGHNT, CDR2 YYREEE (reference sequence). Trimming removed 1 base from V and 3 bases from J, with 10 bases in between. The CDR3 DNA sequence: TGTGCCAGCAGCTTGAAGGGGGTCGACTATGGCTACACCTTC. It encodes CASSLKGVDYGYTF.